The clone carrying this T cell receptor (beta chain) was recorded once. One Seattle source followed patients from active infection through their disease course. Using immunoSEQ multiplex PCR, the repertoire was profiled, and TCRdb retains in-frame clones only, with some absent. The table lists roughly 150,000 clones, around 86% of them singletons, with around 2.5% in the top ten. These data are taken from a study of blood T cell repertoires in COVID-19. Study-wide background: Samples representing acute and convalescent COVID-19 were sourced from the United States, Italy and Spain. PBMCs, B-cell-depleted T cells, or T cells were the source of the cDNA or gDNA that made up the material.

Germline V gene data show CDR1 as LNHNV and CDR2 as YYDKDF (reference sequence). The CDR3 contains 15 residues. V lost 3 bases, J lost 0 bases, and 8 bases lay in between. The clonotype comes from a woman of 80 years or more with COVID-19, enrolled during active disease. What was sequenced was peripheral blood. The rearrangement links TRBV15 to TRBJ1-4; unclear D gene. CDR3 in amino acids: CATSSGLTTNEKLFF. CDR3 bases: TGTGCCACCAGCAGTGGACTTACAACTAATGAAAAACTGTTTTTT.